The 25 T cell receptor beta chains below were found in one sample sequenced in a study of shared clonotypes between healthy human individuals. This table comes from immunoSEQ multiplex PCR, and its TCRdb copy is limited to in-frame clones, with some not included. The data show some 600,000 clones, around 96% seen once. Naive CD8 cells lacked CD45RO, underwent positive selection for CCR7 and left out terminally differentiated effector memory CD45RA+ cells. The source material was naive CD8+ T cells sorted from blood. Receptor source: a woman in her 30s in good health.

With respect to this clone: The same CDR3 also results from other DNA sequences found in this sample. The chain combines TRBV28 with TRBJ2-5; no firm D call. The CDR3 is 11 residues long. Germline V gene data show CDR1 as MDHEN and CDR2 as SYDVKM. The germline V and J ends were trimmed by 1 base and 5 bases, with 2 bases remaining between them. The chain's CDR3 is CASSLLETQYF. The CDR3 region has the DNA TGTGCCAGCAGTTTATTGGAGACCCAGTACTTC.

The V and J genes are TRBV27 and TRBJ1-1; no clear D gene. The V gene lost 6 bases and the J gene lost 4 bases, with 18 bases spanning the gap. Germline CDR1 and CDR2: MNHEY and SMNVEV (reference sequence). CDR3 length equals 15 residues. The CDR3 protein is CASSLGSLVGTEAFF. Here the CDR3 DNA reads TGTGCCAGCAGCTTGGGTTCGTTGGTCGGCACTGAAGCTTTCTTT.

The J gene is TRBJ2-7, the V gene TRBV27, with TRBD2 matching over 7 bases. The CDR3 spans 15 residues. Germline CDR1 reads MNHEY; CDR2 reads SMNVEV (reference sequence). The trim removed 4 bases at V and 7 bases at J, leaving 13 bases unmatched. The CDR3 sequence: CASSSLWGGAGEQYF. The CDR3 DNA sequence: TGTGCCAGCAGTTCCCTATGGGGGGGAGCGGGGGAGCAGTACTTC.

The V gene is TRBV29-1, the J gene TRBJ2-1; D is undetermined. Germline V CDR1 and CDR2: SQVTM, ANQGSEA. CDR3 length: 16 amino acids. The ends were cut back, 3 bases at V and 0 bases at J, with 15 bases in the middle. The CDR3: CSVDGLTRSSYNEQFF. In nucleotides, the CDR3 is TGCAGCGTTGATGGCCTGACACGTAGCTCCTACAATGAGCAGTTCTTC.

This clone has just one count. This chain's CDR3 is CASGPTNNEQFF. CDR3 nucleotide sequence: TGTGCCAGCGGACCTACAAACAATGAGCAGTTCTTC. This sequence joins TRBV2 and TRBJ2-1; D not resolved. This CDR3 contains 12 residues. Trimming pared 8 bases from V and 5 bases from J, leaving 10 bases between. Germline V gives CDR1 SNHLY, CDR2 FYNNEI.

V and J are TRBV7-8 and TRBJ1-1; 10 bases match TRBD1. The CDR3 runs to 17 residues. V lost 1 base to trimming and J lost 3 bases; unmatched junction nucleotides: 8. The germline CDR1 and CDR2 sequences are SGHVS and FQNEAQ. The chain's CDR3 is CASSLVRRQGADTEAFF. DNA for the CDR3: TGTGCCAGCAGCTTAGTCCGCCGACAGGGGGCGGACACTGAAGCTTTCTTT.

The chain has TRBV27 and TRBJ2-2; 8 nucleotides align to TRBD1. V gave up 5 bases and J gave up 3 bases; unmatched junction bases: 5. This CDR3 is built from 15 residues. The germline V gene has CDR1 MNHEY and CDR2 SMNVEV (reference sequence). CDR3 bases: TGTGCCAGCAGTCACGGACAGGGATACACCGGGGAGCTGTTTTTT. Translated, it gives CASSHGQGYTGELFF.

The chain is built from TRBV4-1 and TRBJ1-5, with D tentatively TRBD1 (5 bases). CDR1 and CDR2 (germline): MGHRA, YSYEKL. The CDR3 has 17 residues. V lost 0 bases and J 0 bases, leaving 12 bases between the germline ends. The CDR3 DNA reads TGCGCCAGCAGCCAAGATGGTACAGGCTATAGCAATCAGCCCCAGCATTTT. Its protein product is CASSQDGTGYSNQPQHF.

The chain joins TRBV10-2 to TRBJ2-3; 8 nucleotides line up with TRBD2. The CDR3 extends over 17 amino acids. The trim removed 2 bases at V and 1 base at J, leaving 8 bases unmatched. Germline V gene lookup returns CDR1 WSHSY and CDR2 SAAADI. In DNA form, the CDR3 reads TGCGCCAGCAGTGAGCCGTCGGGAGCGGGGGGCACAGATACGCAGTATTTT. This sequence encodes CASSEPSGAGGTDTQYF.

The V and J genes are TRBV27 and TRBJ1-5; D is uncertain. V was trimmed by 2 bases and J by 2 bases, leaving 10 bases between them. The CDR3 sequence is 15 residues long. Germline V gene lookup returns CDR1 MNHEY and CDR2 SMNVEV (reference sequence). The CDR3 bases are TGTGCCAGCAGTTTAGGAGGGCTTGGCAATCAGCCCCAGCATTTT. Its protein is CASSLGGLGNQPQHF.

The chain links TRBV19 to TRBJ2-3; possibly TRBD1 or TRBD2 for D (5 bases each). V was clipped by 7 bases and J by 9 bases, with 11 bases between them. Germline-derived CDR1 and CDR2 are LNHDA and SQIVND (reference sequence). This CDR3 contains 11 residues. The CDR3 sequence is CASTDGGTQYF. DNA for the CDR3: TGTGCCAGTACCGATGGGGGAACGCAGTATTTT. Using reference TRBV19 and TRBJ2-3 for the parts outside the CDR3, the full variable domain is DGGITQSPKYLFRKEGQNVTLSCEQNLNHDAMYWYRQDPGQGLRLIYYSQIVNDFQKGDIAEGYSVSREKKESFPLTVTSAQKNPTAFYLCASTDGGTQYFGPGTRLTVL.

The count of this clone is one. The chain is built from TRBV7-6 and TRBJ2-7, with 10 nucleotides matching TRBD2. With V trimmed by 4 bases and J by 2 bases, 5 bases remained unmatched. The CDR3 extends over 15 amino acids. Germline lookup yields CDR1 SGHVS and CDR2 FNYEAQ. This chain's CDR3 is CASSSRLAGPYEQYF. The CDR3 bases are TGTGCCAGCAGCTCTCGACTAGCGGGTCCCTACGAGCAGTACTTC.

J is TRBJ1-1 and V is TRBV27; no clear D. CDR3 size: 15 residues. V lost 0 bases and J lost 1, with 9 bases in between. Looked up from germline, CDR1 is MNHEY and CDR2 is SMNVEV (reference sequence). In nucleotides, the CDR3 is TGTGCCAGCAGTTTATCGGGTCCCGGGAACACTGAAGCTTTCTTT. Amino acids: CASSLSGPGNTEAFF.

The chain employs TRBV28 and TRBJ2-7, with 13 bases lining up with TRBD2. Germline V CDR1 and CDR2: MDHEN, SYDVKM. This CDR3 region has 18 residues. V lost 6 bases to trimming and J lost 6 bases; unmatched junction nucleotides: 17. The CDR3 region has the DNA TGTGCCAGCAGCTCCGTGCGTCATCGGACTAGCGGGAGTAGCGAGCAGTACTTC. It is translated as CASSSVRHRTSGSSEQYF.

V is TRBV2 and J is TRBJ2-6; D is unclear. The V end lost 6 bases, the J end lost 1 base, and 10 bases lay between the germline ends. There are 15 residues in the CDR3. Germline V gene data show CDR1 as SNHLY and CDR2 as FYNNEI. CDR3 in DNA: TGTGCCAGCAGGGGAACTGAATCTGGGGCCAACGTCCTGACTTTC. The encoded protein is CASRGTESGANVLTF.

As concerns this clone: Other nucleotide sequences in the sample specify the same CDR3. The rearrangement links TRBV28 to TRBJ2-7; D uncertain. V was trimmed by 2 bases and J by 3 bases, leaving 5 bases between them. CDR1 is MDHEN, CDR2 SYDVKM, per germline. The CDR3 totals 12 residues. The CDR3: CASSLNRYEQYF. The CDR3 region has the DNA TGTGCCAGCAGTTTAAATCGCTACGAGCAGTACTTC.

V gene TRBV11-2 combines with J gene TRBJ1-4; D call uncertain. Germline CDR1 reads SGHAT; CDR2 reads FQNNGV. V gave up 1 base and J gave up 4 bases, with 10 bases separating them. This CDR3 spans 15 amino acids. Here the CDR3 reads CASSLVWGFNEKLFF. The CDR3 coding sequence is TGTGCCAGCAGCTTAGTGTGGGGTTTTAATGAAAAACTGTTTTTT.

This clone was counted once. This chain links TRBV30 with TRBJ1-5, with a tentative D call TRBD1 (5 bases). In germline, CDR1 is GTSNPN, CDR2 SVGIG (reference sequence). V lost 0 bases to trimming and J lost 7 bases, with 13 bases between them. The CDR3 is 14 residues long. In DNA, the CDR3 is TGTGCCTGGAGTGTACGGTCTAAGGGGCAGCCCCAGCATTTT. It yields the protein CAWSVRSKGQPQHF.

The chain couples TRBV11-2 to TRBJ2-1; D call uncertain. This CDR3 comprises 15 residues. V was clipped by 4 bases and J by 3 bases, with 13 bases between them. The V gene's germline CDR1 is SGHAT and CDR2 FQNNGV. This CDR3 reads CASSSRPRFYNEQFF. CDR3 coding DNA: TGTGCCAGCAGCTCCAGGCCACGGTTCTACAATGAGCAGTTCTTC.

The chain has TRBV7-9 and TRBJ2-2, with D unclear. V was pared by 2 bases and J by 5 bases, with 9 bases between. Germline V gene lookup returns CDR1 SEHNR and CDR2 FQNEAQ (reference sequence). The CDR3 spans 14 residues. Here the CDR3 DNA reads TGTGCCAGCAGCTTACCTTCGACAACCGGGGAGCTGTTTTTT. Translating it yields CASSLPSTTGELFF. Together with reference TRBV7-9 and TRBJ2-2, the CDR3 gives the full variable domain: DTGVSQNPRHKITKRGQNVTFRCDPISEHNRLYWYRQTLGQGPEFLTYFQNEAQLEKSRLLSDRFSAERPKGSFSTLEIQRTEQGDSAMYLCASSLPSTTGELFFGEGSRLTVL.

CDR3 sequence: CASSEEEGLAGFQETQYF. The CDR3 DNA sequence: TGTGCCAGCAGTGAAGAAGAGGGACTAGCGGGGTTCCAAGAGACCCAGTACTTC. J is TRBJ2-5 and V is TRBV6-1; 13 bases agree with TRBD2. The V gene's germline CDR1 is MNHNS and CDR2 SASEGT. J was trimmed by 1 base and V by 1 base; bases with no gene match: 6. This CDR3 is 18 amino acids long.

This rearrangement joins TRBV11-1 to TRBJ2-5; D unresolved. The V end lost 1 base, the J end lost 4 bases, and 10 bases lay between the germline ends. CDR1 SGHAT and CDR2 FQDESV come from the germline V gene (reference sequence). The CDR3 contains 14 residues. The CDR3 spells CASSLGGRRETQYF. CDR3 DNA sequence: TGTGCCAGCAGCTTAGGCGGTAGGAGAGAGACCCAGTACTTC.

The V gene is TRBV19, the J gene TRBJ2-7; 7 nucleotides align to TRBD2. Trimming removed 1 base from V and 2 bases from J; junction bases left unmatched: 5. The CDR3 is made up of 15 amino acids. The germline gives CDR1 LNHDA, CDR2 SQIVND (reference sequence). The CDR3 sequence is CASSIGLAETYEQYF. CDR3 in DNA: TGTGCCAGTAGTATAGGGCTAGCGGAGACCTACGAGCAGTACTTC.

The rearrangement uses TRBV7-8 and TRBJ2-1; 7 bases line up with TRBD1. V lost 4 bases, J lost 10 bases, and 16 bases stayed unmatched. This CDR3 region has 16 residues. CDR1 SGHVS and CDR2 FQNEAQ come from the germline V gene. CDR3 sequence reads: CASSSSQPDRVWEQFF. CDR3 coding DNA: TGTGCCAGCAGCTCATCCCAACCCGACAGGGTTTGGGAGCAGTTCTTC.

This sequence joins TRBV7-9 and TRBJ2-7, with a weak D call TRBD2 (5 bases). Germline V gene lookup returns CDR1 SEHNR and CDR2 FQNEAQ (reference sequence). There are 12 residues in the CDR3. The V end lost 7 bases, the J end lost 7 bases, and 14 bases lay between the germline ends. The CDR3 sequence: CASTSNSGEQYF. The CDR3 DNA is TGTGCCAGCACCTCAAACTCGGGGGAGCAGTACTTC.